Below are 23 T cell receptor beta chains sequenced from a single sample in a study of blood T cell repertoires in COVID-19. Libraries were prepared by immunoSEQ multiplex PCR; TCRdb keeps only in-frame clonotypes and omits some of them. The repertoire holds under 55,000 clones, with around four fifths as singletons. Sequencing was done on a sample of peripheral blood. Receptor source: a human donor in a cohort sampled during active COVID-19.

The chain recombines TRBV18 with TRBJ1-4, with a possible D match to TRBD1 (6 bases). The V end lost 4 bases, the J end lost 0 bases, and 21 bases lay between the germline ends. This CDR3 is built from 19 residues. Germline V gives CDR1 KGHSH, CDR2 LQKENI. This CDR3 is CASSRTGGAKIATNEKLFF. DNA for the CDR3: TGTGCCAGCTCACGGACGGGGGGGGCGAAGATTGCAACTAATGAAAAACTGTTTTTT.

This chain joins TRBV7-3 and TRBJ1-6; perhaps TRBD1 as D (6 bases). The CDR3 contains 18 residues. Germline CDR1 SGHTA, CDR2 FQGTGA. V lost 2 bases, J lost 6 bases, and 20 bases lay in between. The CDR3 coding sequence is TGTGCCAGCAGCTTACCGGGGGCGGAGGGGGGGTTTAATTCACCCCTCCACTTT. It is translated as CASSLPGAEGGFNSPLHF.

The gene calls are TRBV4-1 and TRBJ2-7, with a weak D call TRBD1 (5 bases). The CDR3 consists of 15 residues. Germline V gives CDR1 MGHRA, CDR2 YSYEKL. Trimming pared 1 base from V and 0 bases from J, leaving 10 bases between. CDR3 coding DNA: TGCGCCAGCAGCCAAGTTGACAGATTCTCCTACGAGCAGTACTTC. This codes for CASSQVDRFSYEQYF.

The CDR3 region has the DNA TGTGCCAGCAGTTTAGAGGTTCGTGGTGAAAAACTGTTTTTT. It codes for CASSLEVRGEKLFF. The rearrangement links TRBV27 to TRBJ1-4, with D hard to call. This CDR3 has 14 amino acids. The germline V gene encodes CDR1 MNHEY and CDR2 SMNVEV (reference sequence). The germline V and J ends were trimmed by 2 bases and 7 bases, with 11 bases remaining between them.

V gene TRBV9 combines with J gene TRBJ2-7, with 10 bases identical to TRBD1. Germline V gene lookup returns CDR1 SGDLS and CDR2 YYNGEE. The V gene end was trimmed by 3 bases and the J gene end by 6 bases; junction bases not matched to a gene: 9. The CDR3 extends over 15 amino acids. CDR3 protein: CASSAPGTGVSEQYF. The CDR3 DNA reads as TGTGCCAGCAGCGCCCCCGGGACAGGGGTCTCCGAGCAGTACTTC. Complete variable domain (other parts from reference TRBV9 and TRBJ2-7): DSGVTQTPKHLITATGQRVTLRCSPRSGDLSVYWYQQSLDQGLQFLIQYYNGEERAKGNILERFSAQQFPDLHSELNLSSLELGDSALYFCASSAPGTGVSEQYFGPGTRLTVT.

The chain links TRBV5-6 to TRBJ2-4; 11 bases agree with TRBD2. Germline V gene lookup returns CDR1 SGHDT and CDR2 YYEEEE. The CDR3 length is 17 residues. With V trimmed by 4 bases and J by 1 base, 7 bases remained unmatched. The CDR3 DNA is TGTGCCAGCAGCAGAGCACTAGCGGGGGCGGCCAAAAACATTCAGTACTTC. Its translation is CASSRALAGAAKNIQYF.

The V gene is TRBV6-5, the J gene TRBJ2-1; D may be TRBD1 (7 bases). The germline V and J ends were trimmed by 0 bases and 9 bases, with 18 bases remaining between them. The CDR3 runs to 16 residues. Germline-derived CDR1 and CDR2 are MNHEY and SVGAGI. CDR3 DNA: TGTGCCAGCAGTTACTCGAGTTTAGGAGGGGGCAGTGAGCAGTTCTTC. It translates to CASSYSSLGGGSEQFF.

V usage is TRBV3-1 (or the pseudogene TRBV3-2) and J usage is TRBJ2-1; maybe TRBD2 (6 bases). Trimming removed 3 bases at V and 8 bases at J, with 14 bases between. Germline CDR1 is LGHDT and CDR2 is YNNKEL (reference sequence). The CDR3 is 14 amino acids. The CDR3 nucleotides are TGTGCCAGCAGCCAGATAAGCGGGTCCGATGAGCAGTTCTTC. Amino acid sequence: CASSQISGSDEQFF.

CDR3 bases: TGTGCCAGCAGCGAAGCAGGGCAGGGCCTTTCCTACGAGCAGTACTTC. This codes for CASSEAGQGLSYEQYF. The chain recombines TRBV5-5 with TRBJ2-7, with a weak D call TRBD1 (5 bases). The CDR3 contains 16 residues. Trimming took off 4 bases at V and 1 base at J, with 18 bases between the two ends. Germline CDR1 is SGHKS and CDR2 is YYEKEE (reference sequence).

The count of this clone is one. The chain couples TRBV5-4 to TRBJ1-2; 8 bases map to TRBD1. CDR3 size: 16 residues. Germline loops: CDR1 SGHNT, CDR2 YYREEE (reference sequence). V was pared by 1 base and J by 4 bases, with 9 bases of the junction left unmatched. This CDR3 is CASSLLNQGAAYGYTF. In DNA form, the CDR3 reads TGTGCCAGCAGCTTGCTGAACCAGGGGGCGGCCTATGGCTACACCTTC.

V and J are TRBV5-6 and TRBJ1-5; D remains unclear. V was shortened by 0 bases and J by 6 bases, with 22 bases between the two germline ends. Germline V gives CDR1 SGHDT, CDR2 YYEEEE. There are 18 residues in the CDR3. CDR3 amino acids: CASSLGVSVLGFTQPQHF. The CDR3 region has the DNA TGTGCCAGCAGCTTGGGGGTTTCGGTTCTCGGGTTTACTCAGCCCCAGCATTTT.

This chain links TRBV19 with TRBJ1-5; D possibly corresponds to TRBD1 (5 bases). The germline CDR1 and CDR2 sequences are LNHDA and SQIVND (reference sequence). The CDR3 spans 16 residues. V was shortened by 7 bases and J by 1 base, with 17 bases between the two germline ends. CDR3 DNA sequence: TGTGCCAGTACATTTCAGGGCGGGGGAAGCAATCAGCCCCAGCATTTT. Its translation: CASTFQGGGSNQPQHF.

V and J are TRBV3-1 (or the pseudogene TRBV3-2) and TRBJ2-5, with 8 positions matching TRBD2. The V gene's germline CDR1 is LGHDT and CDR2 YNNKEL (reference sequence). The CDR3 runs 14 residues. The V segment lost 4 bases and the J segment 5 bases; nucleotides outside the gene matches: 6. The CDR3 loop is CASSLRTSRETQYF. Here the CDR3 DNA reads TGTGCCAGCAGCCTACGGACTAGCCGGGAGACCCAGTACTTC.

The chain combines TRBV10-3 with TRBJ1-1, with 11 bases that match TRBD1. The V gene's germline CDR1 is ENHRY and CDR2 SYGVKD. J gave up 0 bases and V 6 bases, and 6 bases lay outside the gene matches. This CDR3 has 16 amino acids. CDR3 region: CAIRSGGQGVNTEAFF. In DNA, the CDR3 is TGTGCCATCAGGAGCGGGGGACAGGGGGTGAACACTGAAGCTTTCTTT.

J is TRBJ2-7 and V is TRBV5-1; D is ambiguous. CDR3 length: 14 residues. The germline V gene encodes CDR1 SGHRS and CDR2 YFSETQ. V lost 0 bases and J 2 bases, leaving 9 bases between the germline ends. Here the CDR3 DNA reads TGCGCCAGCAGCTTGGTAGTTAGTCCCTACGAGCAGTACTTC. Translating it yields CASSLVVSPYEQYF.

The CDR3 DNA follows: TGTGCCAGCAGCCCAAGACTAGCGGGGGGGCTGGTTGAGCAGTACTTC. Its protein product is CASSPRLAGGLVEQYF. The genes are TRBV9 and TRBJ2-7; 14 bases agree with TRBD2. CDR1 and CDR2 from the germline V gene are SGDLS and YYNGEE. The CDR3 loop spans 16 amino acids. V dropped 4 bases and J dropped 7; count of bases not matched to a gene: 10.

The chain uses TRBV25-1 and TRBJ1-3; unclear D gene. This CDR3 is 14 amino acids long. The germline V gene encodes CDR1 MGHDK and CDR2 SYGVNS. The V end was cut by 5 bases, the J end by 0 bases, with 8 bases between. The CDR3 sequence is CASSLGSSGNTIYF. The CDR3 DNA reads as TGTGCCAGCAGTTTGGGGAGCTCTGGAAACACCATATATTTT.

The rearrangement uses TRBV6-2 or TRBV6-3 and TRBJ2-7, with a tentative D call TRBD1 (6 bases). The CDR3 is 15 amino acids. Trimming stripped 2 bases from V and 3 bases from J, with 14 bases between. Per germline, CDR1 MNHEY and CDR2 SVGEGT. CDR3 in amino acids: CASSYPRGAFYEQYF. Written as DNA, the CDR3 is TGTGCCAGCAGTTACCCCAGGGGAGCCTTCTACGAGCAGTACTTC.

The chain combines TRBV28 with TRBJ1-2; TRBD1 matches at 8 bases. This CDR3 contains 15 residues. V lost 2 bases to trimming and J lost 5 bases; unmatched junction nucleotides: 7. Germline lookup yields CDR1 MDHEN and CDR2 SYDVKM. The CDR3 protein is CASSLGGQGGYGYTF. The CDR3, as DNA: TGTGCCAGCAGTTTAGGCGGACAGGGAGGGTATGGCTACACCTTC.

The gene calls are TRBV21-1 and TRBJ1-1. TRBV21-1 counts as a pseudogene. The CDR3 length is 17 residues. The DNA for the CDR3 is TGTGCCAGCAGCAAAGCGCTTGAGGGCAATGGGAACACTGAAGCTTTCTTT. Its translation: CASSKALEGNGNTEAFF.

Relative to its sample, this clone is medium-sized. The chain carries TRBV29-1 and TRBJ1-2; 8 nucleotides line up with TRBD1. CDR1 is SQVTM and CDR2 is ANQGSEA in the germline V gene. The CDR3 consists of 11 residues. V shed 7 bases, J shed 5 bases, and the junction held 3 bases outside the gene matches. CDR3 bases: TGCAGCGGGTGGACAGGGTATGGCTACACCTTC. Residues: CSGWTGYGYTF.

The rearrangement joins TRBV12-5 to TRBJ1-2; no clear D gene. The CDR3 contains 13 residues. The ends were cut back, 3 bases at V and 0 bases at J, with 5 bases in the middle. Germline values: CDR1 LGHNT, CDR2 FRNRAP. CDR3 sequence reads: CASGLGANYGYTF. The DNA of the CDR3 is TGTGCTAGTGGTTTAGGAGCTAACTATGGCTACACCTTC.

This clone was observed a handful of times. This chain connects TRBV19 to TRBJ2-3; 14 bases match TRBD2. CDR1 LNHDA and CDR2 SQIVND come from the germline V gene (reference sequence). The CDR3 consists of 18 residues. Trimming cost V 5 bases and J 3 bases; bases outside gene matches: 10. The CDR3 spells CASSSSGTSGGLTDTQYF. Here the CDR3 DNA reads TGTGCCAGTAGTTCATCCGGGACTAGCGGGGGTTTGACAGATACGCAGTATTTT.